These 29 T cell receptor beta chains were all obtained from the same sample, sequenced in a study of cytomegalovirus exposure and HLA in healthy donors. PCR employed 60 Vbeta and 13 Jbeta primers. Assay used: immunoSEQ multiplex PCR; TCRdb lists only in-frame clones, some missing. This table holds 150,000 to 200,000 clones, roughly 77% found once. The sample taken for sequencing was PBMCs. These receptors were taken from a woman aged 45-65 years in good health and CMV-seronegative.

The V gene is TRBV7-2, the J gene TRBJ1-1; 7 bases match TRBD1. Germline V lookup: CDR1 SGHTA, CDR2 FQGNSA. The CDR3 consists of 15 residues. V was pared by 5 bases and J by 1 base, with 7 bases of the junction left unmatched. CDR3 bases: TGTGCCAGCAGCACCCAGGGACAGCAGAACACTGAAGCTTTCTTT. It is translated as CASSTQGQQNTEAFF. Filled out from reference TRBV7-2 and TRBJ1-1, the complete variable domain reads GAGVSQSPSNKVTEKGKDVELRCDPISGHTALYWYRQSLGQGLEFLIYFQGNSAPDKSGLPSDRFSAERTGGSVSTLTIQRTQQEDSAVYLCASSTQGQQNTEAFFGQGTRLTVV.

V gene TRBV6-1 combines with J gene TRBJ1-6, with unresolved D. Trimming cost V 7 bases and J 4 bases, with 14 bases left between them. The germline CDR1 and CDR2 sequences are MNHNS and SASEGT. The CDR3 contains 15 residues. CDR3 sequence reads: CASTPTSTYNSPLHF. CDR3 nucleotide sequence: TGTGCCAGCACCCCGACTTCGACTTATAATTCACCCCTCCACTTT.

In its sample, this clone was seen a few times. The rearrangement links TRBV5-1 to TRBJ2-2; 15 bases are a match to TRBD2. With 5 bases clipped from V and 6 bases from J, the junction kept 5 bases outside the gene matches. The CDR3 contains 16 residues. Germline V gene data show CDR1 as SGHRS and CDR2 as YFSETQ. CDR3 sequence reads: CASRPGLAGGSGELFF. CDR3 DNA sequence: TGCGCCAGCAGGCCGGGACTAGCGGGAGGATCCGGGGAGCTGTTTTTT.

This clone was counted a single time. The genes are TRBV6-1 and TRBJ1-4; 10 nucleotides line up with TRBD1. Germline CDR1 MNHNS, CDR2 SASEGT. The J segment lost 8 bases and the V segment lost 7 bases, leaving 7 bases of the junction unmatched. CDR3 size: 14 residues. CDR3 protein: CASNLGQGGEKLFF. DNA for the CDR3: TGTGCCAGCAACCTCGGACAGGGGGGGGAAAAACTGTTTTTT.

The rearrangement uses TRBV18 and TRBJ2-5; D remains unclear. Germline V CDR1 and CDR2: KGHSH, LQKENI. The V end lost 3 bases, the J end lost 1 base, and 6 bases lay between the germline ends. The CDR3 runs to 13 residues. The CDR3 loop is CASSPLRQETQYF. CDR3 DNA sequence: TGTGCCAGCTCACCCCTGCGCCAAGAGACCCAGTACTTC.

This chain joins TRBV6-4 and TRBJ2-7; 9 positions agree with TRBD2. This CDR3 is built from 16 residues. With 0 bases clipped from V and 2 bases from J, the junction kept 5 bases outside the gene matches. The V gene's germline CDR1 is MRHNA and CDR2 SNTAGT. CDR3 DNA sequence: TGTGCCAGCAGTGACTCGGCGAGCGGGAGGCCCTACGAGCAGTACTTC. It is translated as CASSDSASGRPYEQYF.

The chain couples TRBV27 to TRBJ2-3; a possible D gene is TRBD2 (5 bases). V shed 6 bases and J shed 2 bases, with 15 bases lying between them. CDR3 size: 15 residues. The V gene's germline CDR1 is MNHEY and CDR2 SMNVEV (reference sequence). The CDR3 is CASRPTGLPTDTQYF. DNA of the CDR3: TGTGCCAGCAGACCAACTGGACTGCCCACAGATACGCAGTATTTT.

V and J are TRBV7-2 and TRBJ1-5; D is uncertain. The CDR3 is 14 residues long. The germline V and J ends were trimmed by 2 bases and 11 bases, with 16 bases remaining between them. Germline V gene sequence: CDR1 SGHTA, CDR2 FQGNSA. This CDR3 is CASSLFVGEGAQHF. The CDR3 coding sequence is TGTGCCAGCAGCTTATTCGTCGGGGAAGGAGCCCAGCATTTT.

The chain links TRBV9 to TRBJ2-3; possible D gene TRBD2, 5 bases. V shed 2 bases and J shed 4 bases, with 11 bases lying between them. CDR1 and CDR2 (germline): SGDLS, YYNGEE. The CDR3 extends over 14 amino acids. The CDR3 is CASSVLAFSDTQYF. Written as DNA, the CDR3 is TGTGCCAGCAGCGTTTTAGCGTTCTCAGATACGCAGTATTTT.

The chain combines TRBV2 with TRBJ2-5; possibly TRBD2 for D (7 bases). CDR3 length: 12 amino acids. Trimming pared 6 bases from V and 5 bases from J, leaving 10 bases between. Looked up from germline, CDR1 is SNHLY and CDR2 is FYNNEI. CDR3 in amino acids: CASRGGRETQYF. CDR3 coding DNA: TGTGCCAGCAGGGGGGGGCGGGAGACCCAGTACTTC. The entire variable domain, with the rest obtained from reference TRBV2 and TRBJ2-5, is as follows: EPEVTQTPSHQVTQMGQEVILRCVPISNHLYFYWYRQILGQKVEFLVSFYNNEISEKSEIFDDQFSVERPDGSNFTLKIRSTKLEDSAMYFCASRGGRETQYFGPGTRLLVL.

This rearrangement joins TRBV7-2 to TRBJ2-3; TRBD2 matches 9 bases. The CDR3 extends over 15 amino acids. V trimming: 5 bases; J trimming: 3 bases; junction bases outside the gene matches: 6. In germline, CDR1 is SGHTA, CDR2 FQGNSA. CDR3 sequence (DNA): TGTGCCAGCAGCACTCGGACTAGCGAAACAGATACGCAGTATTTT. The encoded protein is CASSTRTSETDTQYF.

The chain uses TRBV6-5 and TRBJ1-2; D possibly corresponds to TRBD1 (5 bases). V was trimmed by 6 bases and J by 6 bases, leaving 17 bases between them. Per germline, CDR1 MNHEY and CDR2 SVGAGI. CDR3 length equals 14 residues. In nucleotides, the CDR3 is TGTGCCAGCAGCAGCGACAGACCTCTTGATGGCTACACCTTC. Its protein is CASSSDRPLDGYTF.

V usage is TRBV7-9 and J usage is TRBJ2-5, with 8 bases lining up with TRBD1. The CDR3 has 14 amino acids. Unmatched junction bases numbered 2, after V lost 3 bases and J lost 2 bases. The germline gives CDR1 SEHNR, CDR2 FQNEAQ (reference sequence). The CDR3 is CASSLGDRQETQYF. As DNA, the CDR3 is TGTGCCAGCAGCTTGGGGGACAGGCAAGAGACCCAGTACTTC. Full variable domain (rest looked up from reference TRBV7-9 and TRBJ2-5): DTGVSQNPRHKITKRGQNVTFRCDPISEHNRLYWYRQTLGQGPEFLTYFQNEAQLEKSRLLSDRFSAERPKGSFSTLEIQRTEQGDSAMYLCASSLGDRQETQYFGPGTRLLVL.

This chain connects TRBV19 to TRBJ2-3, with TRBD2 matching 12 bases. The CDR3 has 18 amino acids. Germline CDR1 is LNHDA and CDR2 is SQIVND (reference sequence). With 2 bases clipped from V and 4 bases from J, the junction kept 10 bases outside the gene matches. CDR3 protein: CASSISPASGRAADTQYF. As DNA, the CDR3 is TGTGCCAGTAGTATATCCCCTGCTAGCGGGAGGGCCGCAGATACGCAGTATTTT.

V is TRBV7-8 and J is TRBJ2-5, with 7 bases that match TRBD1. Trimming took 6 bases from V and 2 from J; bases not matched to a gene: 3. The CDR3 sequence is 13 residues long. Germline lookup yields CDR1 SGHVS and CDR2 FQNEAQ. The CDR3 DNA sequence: TGTGCCAGCAGGGGGACAGATCAAGAGACCCAGTACTTC. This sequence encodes CASRGTDQETQYF. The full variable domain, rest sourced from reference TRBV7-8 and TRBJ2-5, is GAGVSQSPRYKVAKRGQDVALRCDPISGHVSLFWYQQALGQGPEFLTYFQNEAQLDKSGLPSDRFFAERPEGSVSTLKIQRTQQEDSAVYLCASRGTDQETQYFGPGTRLLVL.

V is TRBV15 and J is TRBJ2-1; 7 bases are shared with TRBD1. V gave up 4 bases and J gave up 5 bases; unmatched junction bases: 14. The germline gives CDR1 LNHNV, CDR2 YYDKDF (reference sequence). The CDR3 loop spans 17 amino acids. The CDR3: CATSTPDRALRDNEQFF. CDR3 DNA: TGTGCCACCAGCACGCCTGACAGGGCCCTCCGGGACAATGAGCAGTTCTTC.

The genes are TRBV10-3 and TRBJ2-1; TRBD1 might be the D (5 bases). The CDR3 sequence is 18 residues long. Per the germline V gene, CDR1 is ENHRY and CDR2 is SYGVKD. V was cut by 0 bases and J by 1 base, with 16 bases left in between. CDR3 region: CAISESFDSRTSYNEQFF. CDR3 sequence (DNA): TGTGCCATCAGTGAGTCATTCGACAGCCGGACGTCCTACAATGAGCAGTTCTTC.

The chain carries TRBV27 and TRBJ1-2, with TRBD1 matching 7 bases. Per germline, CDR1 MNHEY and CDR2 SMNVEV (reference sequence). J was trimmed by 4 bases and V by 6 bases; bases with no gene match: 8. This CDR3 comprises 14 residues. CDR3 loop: CASSHRDRGYGYTF. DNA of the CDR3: TGTGCCAGCAGCCACCGGGACAGAGGCTATGGCTACACCTTC.

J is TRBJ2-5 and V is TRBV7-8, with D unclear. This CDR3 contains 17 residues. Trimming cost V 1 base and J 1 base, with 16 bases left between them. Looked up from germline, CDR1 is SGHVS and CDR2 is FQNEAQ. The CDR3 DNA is TGTGCCAGCAGCTTAGTTATGACACGCCTAAGCCAAGAGACCCAGTACTTC. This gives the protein CASSLVMTRLSQETQYF.

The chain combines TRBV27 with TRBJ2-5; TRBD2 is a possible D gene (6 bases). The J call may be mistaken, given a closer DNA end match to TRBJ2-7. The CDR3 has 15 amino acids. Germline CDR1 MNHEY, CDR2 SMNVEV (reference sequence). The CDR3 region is CASRDLARRSYEQYF. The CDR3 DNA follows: TGTGCCAGCAGGGATCTAGCGCGTCGGTCCTACGAGCAGTACTTC.

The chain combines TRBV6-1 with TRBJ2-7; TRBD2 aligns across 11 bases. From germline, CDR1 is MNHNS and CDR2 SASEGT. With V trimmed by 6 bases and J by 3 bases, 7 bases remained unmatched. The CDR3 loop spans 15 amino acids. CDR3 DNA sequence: TGTGCCAGCAGGTCCACTAGCGGGAGCTTCTACGAGCAGTACTTC. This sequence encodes CASRSTSGSFYEQYF.

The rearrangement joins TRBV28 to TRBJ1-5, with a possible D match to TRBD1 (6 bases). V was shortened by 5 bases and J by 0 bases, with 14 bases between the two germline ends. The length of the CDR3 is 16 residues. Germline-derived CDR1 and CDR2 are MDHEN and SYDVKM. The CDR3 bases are TGTGCCAGCAGTATCCTACAGGGATATAGCAATCAGCCCCAGCATTTT. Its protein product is CASSILQGYSNQPQHF. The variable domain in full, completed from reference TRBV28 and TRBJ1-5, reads DVKVTQSSRYLVKRTGEKVFLECVQDMDHENMFWYRQDPGLGLRLIYFSYDVKMKEKGDIPEGYSVSREKKERFSLILESASTNQTSMYLCASSILQGYSNQPQHFGDGTRLSIL.

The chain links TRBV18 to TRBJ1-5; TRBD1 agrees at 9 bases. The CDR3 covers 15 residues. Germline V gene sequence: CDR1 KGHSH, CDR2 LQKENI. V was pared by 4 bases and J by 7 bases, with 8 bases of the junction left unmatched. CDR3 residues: CASSQARDREQPQHF. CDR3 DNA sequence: TGTGCCAGCTCACAGGCCCGGGACAGGGAACAGCCCCAGCATTTT.

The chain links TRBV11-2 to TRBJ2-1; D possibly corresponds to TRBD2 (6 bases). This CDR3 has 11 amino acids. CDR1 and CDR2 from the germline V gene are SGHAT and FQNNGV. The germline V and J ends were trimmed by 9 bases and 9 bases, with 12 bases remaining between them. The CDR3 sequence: CASTGGSEQFF. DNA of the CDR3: TGTGCCAGTACCGGGGGATCTGAGCAGTTCTTC.

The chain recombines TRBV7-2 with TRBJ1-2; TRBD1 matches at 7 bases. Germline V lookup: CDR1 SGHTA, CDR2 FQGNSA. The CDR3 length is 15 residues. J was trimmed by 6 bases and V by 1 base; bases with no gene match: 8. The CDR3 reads CASSLGTLTGNGYTF. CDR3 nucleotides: TGTGCCAGCAGCTTAGGGACGTTGACAGGGAATGGCTACACCTTC.

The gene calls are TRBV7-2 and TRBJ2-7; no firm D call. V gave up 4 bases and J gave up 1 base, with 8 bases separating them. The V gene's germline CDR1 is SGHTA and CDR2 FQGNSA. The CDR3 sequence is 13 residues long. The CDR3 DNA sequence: TGTGCCAGCAGCTCCACTCTGTCCTACGAGCAGTACTTC. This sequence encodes CASSSTLSYEQYF.

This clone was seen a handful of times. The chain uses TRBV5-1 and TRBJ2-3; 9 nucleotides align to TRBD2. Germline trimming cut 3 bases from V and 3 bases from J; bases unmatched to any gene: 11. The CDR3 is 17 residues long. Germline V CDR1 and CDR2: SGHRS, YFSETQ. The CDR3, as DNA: TGCGCCAGCAGCTCAAGAGTGGTCGGACTAGCGACAGATACGCAGTATTTT. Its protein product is CASSSRVVGLATDTQYF.

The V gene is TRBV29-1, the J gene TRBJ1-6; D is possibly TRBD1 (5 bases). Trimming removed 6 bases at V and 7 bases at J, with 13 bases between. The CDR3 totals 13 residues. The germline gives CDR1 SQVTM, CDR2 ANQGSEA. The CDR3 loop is CSVKAGGNSPLHF. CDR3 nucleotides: TGCAGCGTCAAGGCGGGGGGAAATTCACCCCTCCACTTT. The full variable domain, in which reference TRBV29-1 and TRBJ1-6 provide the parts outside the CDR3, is SAVISQKPSRDICQRGTSLTIQCQVDSQVTMMFWYRQQPGQSLTLIATANQGSEATYESGFVIDKFPISRPNLTFSTLTVSNMSPEDSSIYLCSVKAGGNSPLHFGNGTRLTVT.

In DNA, the CDR3 is TGCAGCGTCGGGTCACCAGATACGCAGTATTTT. This gives the protein CSVGSPDTQYF. V gene TRBV29-1 combines with J gene TRBJ2-3; no clear D. Germline lookup yields CDR1 SQVTM and CDR2 ANQGSEA. V was clipped by 6 bases and J by 4 bases, with 8 bases between them. CDR3 size: 11 residues.